Below, 22 T cell receptor beta chains from the same sample are listed, as sequenced in a study of blood T cell repertoires in COVID-19. Generated by immunoSEQ multiplex PCR, the TCRdb table keeps only in-frame clones and is missing some. This sample has approximately 160,000 clones, with 81% found just once. The source material was peripheral blood. Receptor source: a man in his 60s with active or convalescent COVID-19.

Here the CDR3 reads CASRVPGQGAYGYTF. The CDR3 DNA reads as TGTGCCAGCAGGGTCCCGGGACAGGGAGCCTATGGCTACACCTTC. The chain employs TRBV28 and TRBJ1-2, with 9 bases matching TRBD1. V was pared by 6 bases and J by 4 bases, with 9 bases of the junction left unmatched. This CDR3 has 15 residues. Germline CDR1 is MDHEN and CDR2 is SYDVKM.

The chain is built from TRBV3-1 (or the pseudogene TRBV3-2) and TRBJ1-3; tentative D call: TRBD1 (5 bases). The germline gives CDR1 LGHDT, CDR2 YNNKEL (reference sequence). The CDR3 totals 15 residues. V shed 0 bases and J shed 2 bases, with 8 bases lying between them. CDR3 bases: TGTGCCAGCAGCCAAGATTCCAGGGCTGGAAACACCATATATTTT. Amino acids: CASSQDSRAGNTIYF.

The chain links TRBV11-2 to TRBJ2-2, with 7 bases aligning to TRBD2. CDR1 SGHAT and CDR2 FQNNGV come from the germline V gene. The CDR3 contains 17 residues. J gave up 4 bases and V 4 bases, and 12 bases lay outside the gene matches. The CDR3, as DNA: TGTGCCAGCAGCTCTCCTGGGGGGGGGAGCGGCACCGGGGAGCTGTTTTTT. Protein: CASSSPGGGSGTGELFF. Full variable domain (rest looked up from reference TRBV11-2 and TRBJ2-2): EAGVAQSPRYKIIEKRQSVAFWCNPISGHATLYWYQQILGQGPKLLIQFQNNGVVDDSQLPKDRFSAERLKGVDSTLKIQPAKLEDSAVYLCASSSPGGGSGTGELFFGEGSRLTVL.

This clone has more than one count but fewer than ten. CDR3 residues: CASSSRRGEKLFF. The CDR3 DNA follows: TGTGCCAGCAGCTCCAGGCGTGGTGAAAAACTGTTTTTT. The V gene is TRBV7-9, the J gene TRBJ1-4, with D hard to call. This CDR3 contains 13 residues. Germline CDR1 reads SEHNR; CDR2 reads FQNEAQ (reference sequence). V was trimmed by 4 bases and J by 7 bases, leaving 10 bases between them.

The rearrangement uses TRBV12-3 or TRBV12-4 and TRBJ1-2; 7 positions match TRBD1. Germline trimming cut 5 bases from V and 4 bases from J; bases unmatched to any gene: 4. This CDR3 region has 13 residues. CDR3 in amino acids: CASSRQGPYGYTF. As DNA, the CDR3 is TGTGCCAGCAGTCGACAGGGCCCCTATGGCTACACCTTC.

This clone turned up a few times. This chain joins TRBV13 and TRBJ2-7; 8 bases align to TRBD2. The V segment lost 5 bases and the J segment 6 bases; nucleotides outside the gene matches: 12. The length of the CDR3 is 15 residues. CDR1 and CDR2 from the germline V gene are PRHDT and FYEKMQ (reference sequence). The CDR3 protein is CASSQGLDLTLEQYF. As DNA, the CDR3 is TGTGCCAGCAGCCAGGGACTAGATTTAACCCTCGAGCAGTACTTC.

This clone was detected a few times. The chain recombines TRBV27 with TRBJ1-2, with D possibly TRBD1 on 5 matching bases. The germline V gene has CDR1 MNHEY and CDR2 SMNVEV (reference sequence). V shed 8 bases and J shed 4 bases, with 26 bases lying between them. This CDR3 contains 17 residues. The CDR3 spells CASWTLGAVTPIYGYTF. The CDR3 nucleotides read TGTGCCAGCTGGACCTTAGGGGCAGTCACCCCCATCTATGGCTACACCTTC.

J is TRBJ2-4 and V is TRBV24-1, with D perhaps matching TRBD2 (5 bases). Germline V gene data show CDR1 as KGHDR and CDR2 as SFDVKD. Trimming removed 7 bases from V and 0 bases from J, with 9 bases in between. The CDR3 has 14 amino acids. CDR3 residues: CATSPSGAKNIQYF. The DNA for the CDR3 is TGTGCCACCAGCCCCAGCGGAGCCAAAAACATTCAGTACTTC.

The CDR3 coding sequence is TGTGCCAGCAGCCATGCCTGGACAGGATATCAAGAGACCCAGTACTTC. It codes for CASSHAWTGYQETQYF. V gene TRBV4-2 combines with J gene TRBJ2-5, with 7 bases that match TRBD1. V lost 3 bases and J lost 2; bases outside the gene matches: 9. Germline CDR1 is LGHNA and CDR2 is YNFKEQ. CDR3 length: 16 residues.

The V call is TRBV4-2, the J call TRBJ1-6, with D tentatively TRBD1 (6 bases). The V end was cut by 5 bases, the J end by 0 bases, with 11 bases between. CDR1 and CDR2 (germline): LGHNA, YNFKEQ. This CDR3 is 16 amino acids long. The CDR3 DNA reads TGTGCCAGCAGCTCAGGGGCAAGCTCCTATAATTCACCCCTCCACTTT. Translation: CASSSGASSYNSPLHF.

The CDR3 region is CASSQTGVLSNQPQHF. The CDR3 coding sequence is TGCGCCAGCAGCCAGACAGGCGTCCTTAGCAATCAGCCCCAGCATTTT. This chain uses TRBV4-1 with TRBJ1-5; D is possibly TRBD1 (6 bases). Per the germline V gene, CDR1 is MGHRA and CDR2 is YSYEKL. V lost 3 bases to trimming and J lost 0 bases, with 12 bases between them. The CDR3 runs 16 residues.

This clone was recorded at least ten times. V gene TRBV2 combines with J gene TRBJ1-2; TRBD1 aligns across 7 bases. Germline assignment: CDR1 SNHLY and CDR2 FYNNEI. J gave up 4 bases and V 6 bases, and 5 bases lay outside the gene matches. The CDR3 runs 13 residues. The CDR3 nucleotides are TGTGCCAGCAGCCGGGACAGCCTCTATGGCTACACCTTC. This encodes CASSRDSLYGYTF.

This chain's CDR3 is CASRGGSTYEQYF. The CDR3 DNA is TGTGCCAGCAGAGGCGGGAGCACCTACGAGCAGTACTTC. This chain connects TRBV2 to TRBJ2-7; the match to TRBD2 covers 7 bases. The J segment lost 2 bases and the V segment lost 6 bases, leaving 4 bases of the junction unmatched. This CDR3 is built from 13 residues. CDR1 is SNHLY and CDR2 is FYNNEI in the germline V gene.

This rearrangement joins TRBV6-5 to TRBJ1-2, with 8 bases lining up with TRBD1. The CDR3 runs to 14 residues. Germline-derived CDR1 and CDR2 are MNHEY and SVGAGI. The V and J ends lost 6 bases and 4 bases, in that order; junction bases with no gene match: 7. CDR3 nucleotides: TGTGCCAGCAGAGCCGGGACAGGACTCTATGGCTACACCTTC. This codes for CASRAGTGLYGYTF.

Notes on this clone: Its ends do not fully match the called genes, so a read error is possible. This chain links TRBV30 with TRBJ2-3; TRBD2 matches at 8 bases. The CDR3 is made up of 13 amino acids. CDR1 is GTSNPN and CDR2 is SVGIG in the germline V gene (reference sequence). CDR3 sequence reads: CARSGTSTDTQYF. CDR3 coding DNA: TGTGCCCGGAGTGGGACTAGTACAGATACGCAGTATTTT.

This chain connects TRBV5-4 to TRBJ2-3; D may be TRBD2 (6 bases). Trimming removed 4 bases from V and 1 base from J, with 10 bases in between. CDR1 is SGHNT and CDR2 is YYREEE in the germline V gene (reference sequence). The CDR3 is 14 amino acids. The CDR3 nucleotides are TGTGCCAGCAGCCCCATAGCGGGCACAGATACGCAGTATTTT. Its protein product is CASSPIAGTDTQYF.

This chain uses TRBV7-6 with TRBJ1-4, with TRBD1 matching 7 bases. V gave up 6 bases and J gave up 7 bases; unmatched junction bases: 8. This CDR3 is 14 amino acids long. Germline CDR1 SGHVS, CDR2 FNYEAQ. The CDR3 reads CASSLTGASEKLFF. The CDR3 DNA sequence: TGTGCCAGCAGTCTAACAGGGGCCAGTGAAAAACTGTTTTTT.

The gene calls are TRBV11-3 and TRBJ1-1; 9 bases agree with TRBD1. The germline V gene has CDR1 SGHNT and CDR2 YENEEA. This CDR3 comprises 13 residues. With V trimmed by 2 bases and J by 9 bases, 4 bases remained unmatched. The CDR3 protein is CASSLMGQGQAFF. In nucleotides, the CDR3 is TGTGCCAGCAGCTTAATGGGACAGGGACAAGCTTTCTTT.

The V gene is TRBV28, the J gene TRBJ1-5, with D perhaps TRBD1 (6 bases). Germline CDR1 reads MDHEN; CDR2 reads SYDVKM. The V end was cut by 8 bases, the J end by 5 bases, with 13 bases between. This CDR3 contains 13 residues. Here the CDR3 reads CASGTGRYQPQHF. CDR3 DNA sequence: TGTGCCAGCGGAACAGGGAGATATCAGCCCCAGCATTTT.

The chain couples TRBV28 to TRBJ1-5; D may be TRBD1 (6 bases). Trimming took 2 bases from V and 11 from J, leaving 19 bases between them. Germline CDR1 MDHEN, CDR2 SYDVKM. This CDR3 contains 15 residues. The CDR3 sequence: CASSLTSGDRRTQHF. DNA of the CDR3: TGTGCCAGCAGTTTAACATCAGGGGACCGTCGGACCCAGCATTTT.

The chain couples TRBV28 to TRBJ2-7, with a possible D match to TRBD2 (7 bases). This CDR3 contains 14 residues. V lost 8 bases to trimming and J lost 0 bases, with 14 bases between them. Per germline, CDR1 MDHEN and CDR2 SYDVKM. CDR3 bases: TGTGCCAGCCTTGGGGAGGGGGGCTCCTACGAGCAGTACTTC. Translated: CASLGEGGSYEQYF.

The chain carries TRBV6-5 and TRBJ2-5; the match to TRBD2 covers 7 bases. Germline V gives CDR1 MNHEY, CDR2 SVGAGI. This CDR3 is built from 13 residues. Trimming at V came to 6 bases and at J to 5 bases, leaving 6 bases not matched to a gene. The CDR3 DNA is TGTGCCAGCAGAAGGGCGGGAGTGGAGACCCAGTACTTC. This sequence encodes CASRRAGVETQYF.